What follows are 29 T cell receptor beta chains derived from one specimen sequenced in a study of shared clonotypes between healthy human individuals. Sequenced by immunoSEQ multiplex PCR; TCRdb stores in-frame clones only, minus some. This sample has some 1,600,000 clones, with 98% found just once. Sequences were obtained from naive CD4+ T cells sorted from blood. Subset meaning: CD45RA+ positively selected. These receptors came from a young man in good health.

The rearrangement uses TRBV11-2 and TRBJ2-1; 8 positions match TRBD2. The CDR3 length is 16 residues. The ends lost 2 bases at V and 10 bases at J; junction bases unmatched: 13. The germline V gene encodes CDR1 SGHAT and CDR2 FQNNGV. The CDR3 reads CASSLRPGLGSDEQFF. CDR3 in DNA: TGTGCCAGCAGCTTAAGACCGGGACTAGGATCGGACGAGCAGTTCTTC.

The chain is built from TRBV27 and TRBJ2-3, with D maybe TRBD2 (5 bases). The CDR3 has 18 amino acids. Germline values: CDR1 MNHEY, CDR2 SMNVEV (reference sequence). V lost 7 bases and J lost 0, with 23 bases in between. The CDR3 nucleotides are TGTGCCAGCAATCCACGTATCCGGGAAACTGCTAGCACAGATACGCAGTATTTT. This sequence encodes CASNPRIRETASTDTQYF.

The V and J genes are TRBV5-1 and TRBJ1-2; no reliable D call. The germline V gene encodes CDR1 SGHRS and CDR2 YFSETQ. V lost 3 bases to trimming and J lost 6 bases, with 15 bases between them. The CDR3 runs to 14 residues. CDR3 in DNA: TGCGCCAGCAGCTCGTTCCGGGAGGAGGATGGCTACACCTTC. It yields the protein CASSSFREEDGYTF.

The chain has TRBV11-3 and TRBJ2-5; 8 nucleotides match TRBD1. The trim removed 4 bases at V and 5 bases at J, leaving 15 bases unmatched. Germline CDR1 reads SGHNT; CDR2 reads YENEEA. The CDR3 contains 17 residues. The CDR3 protein is CASSSGQGRGSSETQYF. DNA of the CDR3: TGTGCCAGCAGCTCCGGACAGGGCCGGGGATCGAGTGAGACCCAGTACTTC.

CDR3 in amino acids: CASSLTGFYGQFF. As DNA, the CDR3 is TGTGCCAGCAGTTTGACAGGGTTCTATGGGCAGTTCTTC. The V call is TRBV28, the J call TRBJ2-1, with 7 bases lining up with TRBD1. The length of the CDR3 is 13 residues. V was clipped by 3 bases and J by 12 bases; unmatched bases: 8. Germline V lookup: CDR1 MDHEN, CDR2 SYDVKM.

This clone came up once. V is TRBV5-6 and J is TRBJ1-1, with D unresolved. Trimming removed 4 bases from V and 3 bases from J, with 16 bases in between. CDR3 length equals 15 residues. Germline CDR1 SGHDT, CDR2 YYEEEE. This chain's CDR3 is CASSMDPGGDTEAFF. In DNA, the CDR3 is TGTGCCAGCAGCATGGATCCGGGTGGTGACACTGAAGCTTTCTTT.

The rearrangement links TRBV28 to TRBJ2-1, with no clear D. Per the germline V gene, CDR1 is MDHEN and CDR2 is SYDVKM. There are 15 residues in the CDR3. Between the trimmed V and J ends, which lost 0 bases and 0 bases, there was a span of 6 bases. CDR3 loop: CASSLWRSSYNEQFF. For the CDR3, the DNA is TGTGCCAGCAGTTTATGGCGTTCCTCCTACAATGAGCAGTTCTTC.

This clone was picked up one time. This sequence joins TRBV11-2 and TRBJ2-7; possibly TRBD1 for D (5 bases). The CDR3 contains 15 residues. Deletions cut 5 bases from V and 0 bases from J, with 14 bases between. Germline CDR1 and CDR2: SGHAT and FQNNGV. The CDR3 coding sequence is TGTGCCAGCAGCATCACGACAGAGAGCTCCTACGAGCAGTACTTC. Protein product: CASSITTESSYEQYF.

CDR3 coding DNA: TGTGCCAGCAGCGTTGGTAGTGTGGCGGGAGGGCTCGAGACCCAGTACTTC. Translated, it gives CASSVGSVAGGLETQYF. V and J are TRBV5-4 and TRBJ2-5; 9 bases match TRBD2. CDR3 length: 17 residues. The V segment lost 4 bases and the J segment 5 bases; nucleotides outside the gene matches: 15. The germline V gene has CDR1 SGHNT and CDR2 YYREEE (reference sequence).

V usage is TRBV29-1 and J usage is TRBJ2-5; 7 bases map to TRBD1. Per germline, CDR1 SQVTM and CDR2 ANQGSEA. Unmatched junction bases numbered 6, after V lost 4 bases and J lost 4 bases. The CDR3 spans 13 residues. Written as DNA, the CDR3 is TGCAGCGTTGTCCAGGGGGTATCAGAGACCCAGTACTTC. Amino acid sequence: CSVVQGVSETQYF. Full variable domain (outside the CDR3, taken from reference TRBV29-1 and TRBJ2-5): SAVISQKPSRDICQRGTSLTIQCQVDSQVTMMFWYRQQPGQSLTLIATANQGSEATYESGFVIDKFPISRPNLTFSTLTVSNMSPEDSSIYLCSVVQGVSETQYFGPGTRLLVL.

The rearrangement joins TRBV14 to TRBJ2-1; the D gene is possibly TRBD1 (5 bases). There are 19 residues in the CDR3. Between the trimmed V and J ends, which lost 2 bases and 0 bases, there was a span of 20 bases. Germline lookup yields CDR1 SGHDN and CDR2 FVKESK. The CDR3 loop reads CASSQTQVVPPSSYNEQFF. In DNA, the CDR3 is TGTGCCAGCAGCCAAACACAGGTCGTCCCTCCTAGCTCCTACAATGAGCAGTTCTTC.

The chain is built from TRBV15 and TRBJ2-7; TRBD2 agrees at 7 bases. V dropped 3 bases and J dropped 4; count of bases not matched to a gene: 9. CDR3 size: 15 residues. Germline CDR1 and CDR2: LNHNV and YYDKDF (reference sequence). As DNA, the CDR3 is TGTGCCACCAGCAGGGGAGGGCTAGCTCGATACGAGCAGTACTTC. As protein: CATSRGGLARYEQYF. The full variable domain, rest sourced from reference TRBV15 and TRBJ2-7, is DAMVIQNPRYQVTQFGKPVTLSCSQTLNHNVMYWYQQKSSQAPKLLFHYYDKDFNNEADTPDNFQSRRPNTSFCFLDIRSPGLGDTAMYLCATSRGGLARYEQYFGPGTRLTVT.

Points on this clone: This specimen includes other DNA sequences encoding the same CDR3. This chain uses TRBV27 with TRBJ2-3; D is possibly TRBD2 (5 bases). CDR3 length equals 15 residues. Germline V lookup: CDR1 MNHEY, CDR2 SMNVEV (reference sequence). Trimming pared 1 base from V and 0 bases from J, leaving 8 bases between. CDR3 sequence reads: CASSLFGGSTDTQYF. In DNA form, the CDR3 reads TGTGCCAGCAGTTTATTTGGCGGGAGCACAGATACGCAGTATTTT.

This clone came up once. This specimen includes other DNA sequences encoding the same CDR3. This chain connects TRBV7-2 to TRBJ2-7; TRBD2 matches 8 bases. The CDR3 has 14 residues. J was trimmed by 4 bases and V by 2 bases; bases with no gene match: 4. The germline gives CDR1 SGHTA, CDR2 FQGNSA. The CDR3 DNA reads TGTGCCAGCAGCTTACCGGGACTAGTATACGAGCAGTACTTC. It yields the protein CASSLPGLVYEQYF.

The V call is TRBV7-8, the J call TRBJ2-3, with D perhaps TRBD1 (6 bases). The CDR3 is 15 residues long. V was pared by 5 bases and J by 6 bases, with 18 bases between. The germline gives CDR1 SGHVS, CDR2 FQNEAQ. CDR3 amino acids: CASSPSQGRGDTQYF. CDR3 in DNA: TGTGCCAGCAGCCCCTCACAGGGAAGGGGGGATACGCAGTATTTT.

J is TRBJ2-1 and V is TRBV9, with 8 bases fitting TRBD2. Germline V gene data show CDR1 as SGDLS and CDR2 as YYNGEE. The CDR3 runs 16 residues. V lost 0 bases to trimming and J lost 3 bases; unmatched junction nucleotides: 5. The CDR3 is CASSVVTSGVYNEQFF. The CDR3 nucleotides read TGTGCCAGCAGCGTAGTTACTAGCGGAGTCTACAATGAGCAGTTCTTC.

This chain links TRBV6-5 with TRBJ1-1, with D hard to call. The CDR3 extends over 13 amino acids. Per the germline V gene, CDR1 is MNHEY and CDR2 is SVGAGI. With 5 bases removed from V and 3 bases from J, the gap between germline ends came to 10 bases. CDR3 region: CASSTRTDTEAFF. For the CDR3, the DNA is TGTGCCAGCAGTACCCGTACGGACACTGAAGCTTTCTTT.

The V and J genes are TRBV14 and TRBJ2-7, with no clear D. Germline V CDR1 and CDR2: SGHDN, FVKESK. The CDR3 extends over 14 amino acids. V was clipped by 4 bases and J by 3 bases, with 13 bases between them. The CDR3 is CASSPSPERYEQYF. CDR3 nucleotide sequence: TGTGCCAGCAGCCCGTCCCCTGAACGCTACGAGCAGTACTTC.

The chain links TRBV25-1 to TRBJ2-1; TRBD2 matches at 15 bases. The CDR3 contains 17 residues. V was clipped by 4 bases and J by 9 bases; unmatched bases: 10. Germline V gene lookup returns CDR1 MGHDK and CDR2 SYGVNS. The CDR3 sequence: CASSGGPGTSGRSEQFF. The CDR3 DNA reads TGTGCCAGCAGTGGGGGACCCGGGACTAGCGGGAGGAGTGAGCAGTTCTTC. Combining the CDR3 with reference TRBV25-1 and TRBJ2-1 gives the whole variable domain EADIYQTPRYLVIGTGKKITLECSQTMGHDKMYWYQQDPGMELHLIHYSYGVNSTEKGDLSSESTVSRIRTEHFPLTLESARPSHTSQYLCASSGGPGTSGRSEQFFGPGTRLTVL.

The V and J genes are TRBV19 and TRBJ2-5; possibly TRBD1 for D (6 bases). Germline CDR1 LNHDA, CDR2 SQIVND (reference sequence). There are 11 residues in the CDR3. Trimming took 3 bases from V and 14 from J, leaving 13 bases between them. CDR3 bases: TGTGCCAGTAGTATGGCGACAGGAATTTACTTC. It specifies CASSMATGIYF.

This chain uses TRBV11-2 with TRBJ2-1, with TRBD2 matching over 12 bases. Germline values: CDR1 SGHAT, CDR2 FQNNGV. V trimming: 0 bases; J trimming: 8 bases; junction bases outside the gene matches: 11. CDR3 length: 18 amino acids. This chain's CDR3 is CASSLDIPSGRATYEQFF. CDR3 DNA sequence: TGTGCCAGCAGCTTAGATATCCCTAGCGGGAGGGCCACGTATGAGCAGTTCTTC.

The J gene is TRBJ1-1, the V gene TRBV9; D is undetermined. Germline V gene data show CDR1 as SGDLS and CDR2 as YYNGEE. Trimming stripped 1 base from V and 6 bases from J, with 16 bases between. The CDR3 consists of 15 residues. CDR3 DNA sequence: TGTGCCAGCAGCGTATTGAGCAAAGACGGGTCTGAAGCTTTCTTT. It encodes CASSVLSKDGSEAFF.

The chain carries TRBV10-2 and TRBJ2-1; 7 bases are shared with TRBD2. Germline CDR1 reads WSHSY; CDR2 reads SAAADI. The V and J ends lost 6 bases and 3 bases, in that order; junction bases with no gene match: 14. This CDR3 comprises 17 residues. CDR3: CASSRLGSGNYYNEQFF. For the CDR3, the DNA is TGCGCCAGCAGCCGTCTGGGCAGCGGGAACTACTACAATGAGCAGTTCTTC.

To note about this clone: The same CDR3 can be traced to other DNA sequences in this sample. The rearrangement links TRBV2 to TRBJ2-2; D uncertain. Germline loops: CDR1 SNHLY, CDR2 FYNNEI. The germline V and J ends were trimmed by 4 bases and 0 bases, with 6 bases remaining between them. CDR3 size: 14 residues. The CDR3 region has the DNA TGTGCCAGCAGTGGCGGCGCGAACACCGGGGAGCTGTTTTTT. Protein: CASSGGANTGELFF.

Here the CDR3 reads CASSEALPGNTIYF. The CDR3 region has the DNA TGTGCCAGCAGTGAAGCGCTTCCGGGTAACACCATATATTTT. This chain connects TRBV2 to TRBJ1-3; D unclear. The CDR3 contains 14 residues. V dropped 0 bases and J dropped 7 bases, with 10 bases sitting between them. Germline loops: CDR1 SNHLY, CDR2 FYNNEI.

The sample holds one count of this clone. The chain recombines TRBV7-6 with TRBJ2-7; D possibly corresponds to TRBD2 (7 bases). The germline V gene has CDR1 SGHVS and CDR2 FNYEAQ. The CDR3 loop spans 15 amino acids. Trimming took off 3 bases at V and 3 bases at J, with 15 bases between the two ends. DNA of the CDR3: TGTGCCAGCAGCTTTGGAGGGGAGGGACACTACGAGCAGTACTTC. It specifies CASSFGGEGHYEQYF.

The rearrangement uses TRBV5-1 and TRBJ1-1, with TRBD1 matching 7 bases. J was trimmed by 3 bases and V by 0 bases; bases with no gene match: 8. This CDR3 spans 16 amino acids. The germline V gene encodes CDR1 SGHRS and CDR2 YFSETQ. Here the CDR3 reads CASSLELRGVDTEAFF. CDR3 coding DNA: TGCGCCAGCAGCTTGGAACTCAGGGGGGTAGACACTGAAGCTTTCTTT.

The rearrangement links TRBV4-3 to TRBJ2-6; possibly TRBD1 for D (6 bases). The CDR3 length is 17 residues. The V gene's germline CDR1 is LGHNA and CDR2 YSLEER. Trimming cost V 2 bases and J 0 bases, with 11 bases left between them. The CDR3 region is CASSQIGGGSGANVLTF. The CDR3 DNA sequence: TGCGCCAGCAGCCAAATTGGGGGCGGCTCTGGGGCCAACGTCCTGACTTTC.

In the case of this clone: Other DNA sequences in this sample translate to the same CDR3. This chain connects TRBV5-1 to TRBJ2-7, with TRBD1 matching 11 bases. After removal of 3 bases from V and 5 bases from J, the junction contained 4 bases not matched to a gene. Germline V gene lookup returns CDR1 SGHRS and CDR2 YFSETQ. The CDR3 is 14 amino acids. This chain's CDR3 is CASSSGQGANEQYF. The DNA for the CDR3 is TGCGCCAGCAGCTCAGGACAGGGGGCCAACGAGCAGTACTTC.